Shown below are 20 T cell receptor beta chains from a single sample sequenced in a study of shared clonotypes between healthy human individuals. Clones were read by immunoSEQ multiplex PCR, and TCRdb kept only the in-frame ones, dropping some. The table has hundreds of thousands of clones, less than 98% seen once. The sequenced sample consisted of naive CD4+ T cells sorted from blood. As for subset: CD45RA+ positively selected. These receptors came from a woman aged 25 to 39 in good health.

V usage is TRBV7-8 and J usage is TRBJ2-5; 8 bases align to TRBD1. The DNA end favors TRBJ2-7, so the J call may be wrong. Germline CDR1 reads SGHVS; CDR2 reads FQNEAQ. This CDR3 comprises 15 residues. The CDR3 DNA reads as TGTGCCAGCAGCCCTCGCAGAGACAGGGGCTACGAGCAGTACTTC. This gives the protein CASSPRRDRGYEQYF.

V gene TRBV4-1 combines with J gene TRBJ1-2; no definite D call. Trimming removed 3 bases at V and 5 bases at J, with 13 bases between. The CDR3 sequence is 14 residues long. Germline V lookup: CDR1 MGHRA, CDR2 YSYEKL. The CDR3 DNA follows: TGCGCCAGCAGCCATGGGTCCGGCGGATATGGCTACACCTTC. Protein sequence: CASSHGSGGYGYTF.

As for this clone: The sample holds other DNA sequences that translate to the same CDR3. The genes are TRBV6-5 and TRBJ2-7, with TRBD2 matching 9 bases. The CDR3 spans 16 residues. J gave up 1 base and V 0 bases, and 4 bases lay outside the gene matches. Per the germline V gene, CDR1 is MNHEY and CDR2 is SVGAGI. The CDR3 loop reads CASSYSSLAGSYEQYF. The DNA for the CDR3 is TGTGCCAGCAGTTACTCGTCGCTAGCGGGATCCTACGAGCAGTACTTC.

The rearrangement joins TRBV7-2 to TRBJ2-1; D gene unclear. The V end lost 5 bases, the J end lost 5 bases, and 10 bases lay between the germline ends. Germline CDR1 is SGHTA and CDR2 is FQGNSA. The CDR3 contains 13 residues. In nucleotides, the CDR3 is TGTGCCAGCAGCCCCCGACCAGACAATGAGCAGTTCTTC. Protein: CASSPRPDNEQFF.

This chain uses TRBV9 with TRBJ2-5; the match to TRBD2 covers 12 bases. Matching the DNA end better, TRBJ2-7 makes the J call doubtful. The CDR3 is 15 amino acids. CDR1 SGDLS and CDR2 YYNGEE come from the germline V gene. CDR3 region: CASSKGGLAGSEQYF. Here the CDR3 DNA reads TGTGCCAGCAGCAAAGGGGGACTAGCGGGTAGCGAGCAGTACTTC.

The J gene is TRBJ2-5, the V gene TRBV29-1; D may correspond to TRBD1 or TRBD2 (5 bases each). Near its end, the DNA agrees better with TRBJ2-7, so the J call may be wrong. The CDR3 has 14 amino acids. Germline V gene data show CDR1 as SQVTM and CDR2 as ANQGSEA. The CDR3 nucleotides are TGCAGCGTCCCCTGGGGGAGCGGCGCCTACGAGCAGTACTTC. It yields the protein CSVPWGSGAYEQYF.

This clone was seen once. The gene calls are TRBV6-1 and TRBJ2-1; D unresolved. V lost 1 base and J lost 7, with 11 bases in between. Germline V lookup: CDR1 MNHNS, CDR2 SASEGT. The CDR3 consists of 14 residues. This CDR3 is CASSEGFAANEQFF. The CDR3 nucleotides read TGTGCCAGCAGTGAAGGATTTGCGGCTAATGAGCAGTTCTTC.

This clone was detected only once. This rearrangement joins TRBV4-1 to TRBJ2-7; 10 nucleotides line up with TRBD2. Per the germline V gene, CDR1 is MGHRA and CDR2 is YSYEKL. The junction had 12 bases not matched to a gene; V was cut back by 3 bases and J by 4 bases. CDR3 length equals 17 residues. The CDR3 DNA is TGCGCCAGCAGCCATGGAATCTTGAGCGGGAGGGGATACGAGCAGTACTTC. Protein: CASSHGILSGRGYEQYF.

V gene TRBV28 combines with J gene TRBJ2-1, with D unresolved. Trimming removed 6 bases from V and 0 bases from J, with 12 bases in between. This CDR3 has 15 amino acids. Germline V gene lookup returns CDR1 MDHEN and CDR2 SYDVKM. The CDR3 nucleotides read TGTGCCAGCAGCGTGGGATCCGGCTCCTACAATGAGCAGTTCTTC. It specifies CASSVGSGSYNEQFF.

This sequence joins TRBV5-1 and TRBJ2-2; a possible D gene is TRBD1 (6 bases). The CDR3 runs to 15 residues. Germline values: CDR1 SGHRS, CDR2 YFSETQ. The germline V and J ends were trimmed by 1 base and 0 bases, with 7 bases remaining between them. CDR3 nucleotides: TGCGCCAGCAGCTTGAACAGGGCGAACACCGGGGAGCTGTTTTTT. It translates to CASSLNRANTGELFF.

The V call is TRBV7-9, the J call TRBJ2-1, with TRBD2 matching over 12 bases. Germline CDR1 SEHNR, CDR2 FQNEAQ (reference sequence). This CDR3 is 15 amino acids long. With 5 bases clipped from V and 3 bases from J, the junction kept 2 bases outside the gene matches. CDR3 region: CASSVTSGSYNEQFF. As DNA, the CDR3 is TGTGCCAGCAGCGTGACTAGCGGGAGCTACAATGAGCAGTTCTTC.

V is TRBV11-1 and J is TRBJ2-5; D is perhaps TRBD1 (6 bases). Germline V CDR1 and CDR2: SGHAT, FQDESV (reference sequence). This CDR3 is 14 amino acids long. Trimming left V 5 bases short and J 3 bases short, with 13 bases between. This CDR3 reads CASSIRTVEETQYF. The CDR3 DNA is TGTGCCAGCAGCATCCGGACAGTTGAAGAGACCCAGTACTTC.

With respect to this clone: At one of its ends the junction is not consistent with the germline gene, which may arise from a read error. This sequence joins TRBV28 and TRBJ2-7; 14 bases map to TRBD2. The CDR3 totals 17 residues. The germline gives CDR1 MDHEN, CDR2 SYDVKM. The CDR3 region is CASSSRVGLAGVYAQYF. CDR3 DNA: TGTGCCAGCAGTTCCAGAGTGGGACTAGCGGGAGTGTACGCGCAGTACTTC.

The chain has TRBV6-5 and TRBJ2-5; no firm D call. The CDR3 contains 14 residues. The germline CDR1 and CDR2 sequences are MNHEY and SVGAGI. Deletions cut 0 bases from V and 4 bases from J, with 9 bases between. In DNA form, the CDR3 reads TGTGCCAGCAGTTACTCGAGTAAGGGAGAGACCCAGTACTTC. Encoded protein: CASSYSSKGETQYF.

DNA for the CDR3: TGTGCCAGCAGGATGGAGAGGGGAACAGATACGCAGTATTTT. Encoded protein: CASRMERGTDTQYF. The chain recombines TRBV27 with TRBJ2-3; D is possibly TRBD1 or TRBD2 (5 bases each). Germline lookup yields CDR1 MNHEY and CDR2 SMNVEV (reference sequence). Deletions cut 6 bases from V and 3 bases from J, with 13 bases between. The CDR3 totals 14 residues.

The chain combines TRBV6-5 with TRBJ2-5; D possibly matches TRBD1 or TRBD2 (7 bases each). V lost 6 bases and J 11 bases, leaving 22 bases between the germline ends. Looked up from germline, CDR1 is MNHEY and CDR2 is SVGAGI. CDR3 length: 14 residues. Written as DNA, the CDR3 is TGTGCCAGCAGGGGAGGGGGCGGGGACCGGGAGCAGTACTTC. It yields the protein CASRGGGGDREQYF.

CDR3 coding DNA: TGTGCCATAAACCGGGACATCTCCTACGAGCAGTACTTC. Translated, it gives CAINRDISYEQYF. The gene calls are TRBV10-3 and TRBJ2-7; maybe TRBD1 (6 bases). CDR1 is ENHRY and CDR2 is SYGVKD in the germline V gene. This CDR3 has 13 residues. Trimming took off 9 bases at V and 0 bases at J, with 12 bases between the two ends.

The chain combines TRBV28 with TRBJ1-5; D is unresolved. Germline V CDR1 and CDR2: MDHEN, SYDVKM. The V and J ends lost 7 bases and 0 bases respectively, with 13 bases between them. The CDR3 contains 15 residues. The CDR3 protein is CASNLDGISNQPQHF. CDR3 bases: TGTGCCAGCAACTTAGACGGGATTAGCAATCAGCCCCAGCATTTT.

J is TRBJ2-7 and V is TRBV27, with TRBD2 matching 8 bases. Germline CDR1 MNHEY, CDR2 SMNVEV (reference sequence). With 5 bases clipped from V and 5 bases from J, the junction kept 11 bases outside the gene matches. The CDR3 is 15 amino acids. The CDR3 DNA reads TGTGCCAGCAGTCCTTTTCTAGCGGGTGTCGACGAGCAGTACTTC. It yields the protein CASSPFLAGVDEQYF.

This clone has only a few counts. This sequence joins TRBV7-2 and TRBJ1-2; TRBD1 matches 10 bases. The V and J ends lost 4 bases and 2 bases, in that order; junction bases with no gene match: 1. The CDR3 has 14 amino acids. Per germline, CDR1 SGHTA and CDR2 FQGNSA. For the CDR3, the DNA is TGTGCCAGCAGCTCGACAGGGGGCAACTATGGCTACACCTTC. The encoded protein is CASSSTGGNYGYTF.